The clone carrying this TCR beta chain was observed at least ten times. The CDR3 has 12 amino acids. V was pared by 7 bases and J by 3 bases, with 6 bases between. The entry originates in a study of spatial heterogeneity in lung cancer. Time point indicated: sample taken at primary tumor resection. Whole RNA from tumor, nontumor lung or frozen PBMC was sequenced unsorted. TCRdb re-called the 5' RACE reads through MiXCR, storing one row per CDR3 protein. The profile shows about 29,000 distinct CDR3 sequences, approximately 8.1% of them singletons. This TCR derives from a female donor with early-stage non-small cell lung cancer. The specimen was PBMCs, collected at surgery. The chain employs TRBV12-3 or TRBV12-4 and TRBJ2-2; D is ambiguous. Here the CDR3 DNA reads TGTGCCAGCAACCGGGACACCGGGGAGCTGTTTTTT. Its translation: CASNRDTGELFF.